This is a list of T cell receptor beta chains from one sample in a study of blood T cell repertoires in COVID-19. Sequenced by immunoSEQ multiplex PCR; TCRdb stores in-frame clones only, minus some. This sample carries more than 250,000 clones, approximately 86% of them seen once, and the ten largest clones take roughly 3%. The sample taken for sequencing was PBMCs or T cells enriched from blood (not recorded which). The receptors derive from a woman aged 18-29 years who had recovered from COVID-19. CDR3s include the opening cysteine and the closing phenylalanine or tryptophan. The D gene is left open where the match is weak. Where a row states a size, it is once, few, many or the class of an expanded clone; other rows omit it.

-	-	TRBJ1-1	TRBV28	CASSLLTGGNTEAFF	TGTGCCAGCAGTTTACTAACCGGTGGGAACACTGAAGCTTTCTTT
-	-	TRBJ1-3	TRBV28	CASRLEAGLMAGNTIYF	TGTGCCAGCAGGCTAGAGGCCGGATTGATGGCTGGAAACACCATATATTTT
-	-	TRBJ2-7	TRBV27	CASRPGANGEQYF	TGTGCCAGCCGACCGGGAGCTAACGGAGAGCAGTACTTC
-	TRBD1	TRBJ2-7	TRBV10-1	CASSDTDRAHEQYF	TGCGCCAGCAGTGACACGGACAGGGCCCACGAGCAGTACTTC
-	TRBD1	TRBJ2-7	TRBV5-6	CASSLTGAEYEQYF	TGTGCCAGCAGCTTGACAGGGGCCGAATACGAGCAGTACTTC
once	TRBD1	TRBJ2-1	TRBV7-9	CASSSPGQGHTEQFF	TGTGCCAGCAGTTCTCCGGGACAGGGGCACACTGAGCAGTTCTTC
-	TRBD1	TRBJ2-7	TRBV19	CASRTGQGHEQYF	TGTGCCAGCCGAACGGGACAGGGACACGAGCAGTACTTC
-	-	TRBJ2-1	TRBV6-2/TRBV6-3	CASSYPIYLRGAYNEQFF	TGTGCCAGCAGTTACCCCATTTATTTGCGCGGCGCCTACAATGAGCAGTTCTTC
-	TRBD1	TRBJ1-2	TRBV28	CASKLTGVPANYGYTF	TGTGCCAGCAAATTGACAGGGGTTCCAGCTAACTATGGCTACACCTTC
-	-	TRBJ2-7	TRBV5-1	CASSLVSTGANEQYF	TGCGCCAGCAGCTTGGTTAGTACGGGAGCTAACGAGCAGTACTTC
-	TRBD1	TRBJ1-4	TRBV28	CASSHPGQGREKLFF	TGTGCCAGCAGTCATCCGGGACAGGGGCGGGAAAAACTGTTTTTT
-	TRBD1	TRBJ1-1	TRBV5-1	CASSLEGGRAEAFF	TGCGCCAGCAGCTTGGAAGGGGGCAGGGCTGAAGCTTTCTTT
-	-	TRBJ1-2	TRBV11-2	CASSLRGLWASNYGYTF	TGTGCCAGCAGCTTAAGGGGTTTGTGGGCCTCTAACTATGGCTACACCTTC
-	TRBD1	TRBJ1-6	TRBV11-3	CASSQTGINSPLHF	TGTGCCAGCAGTCAGACAGGGATCAATTCACCCCTCCACTTT
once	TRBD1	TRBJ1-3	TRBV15	CATSRGRTGTAGNTIYF	TGTGCCACCAGCAGAGGCCGTACTGGGACAGCTGGAAACACCATATATTTT
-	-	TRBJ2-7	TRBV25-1	CAPGLATREQYF	TGTGCCCCCGGCCTAGCTACGCGTGAGCAGTACTTC
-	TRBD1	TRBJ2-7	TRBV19	CASSIGGTGDYEQYF	TGTGCCAGTAGTATCGGTGGGACAGGGGACTACGAGCAGTACTTC
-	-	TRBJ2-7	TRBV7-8	CASSLAGAYEQYF	TGTGCCAGCAGCTTAGCAGGGGCCTACGAGCAGTACTTC